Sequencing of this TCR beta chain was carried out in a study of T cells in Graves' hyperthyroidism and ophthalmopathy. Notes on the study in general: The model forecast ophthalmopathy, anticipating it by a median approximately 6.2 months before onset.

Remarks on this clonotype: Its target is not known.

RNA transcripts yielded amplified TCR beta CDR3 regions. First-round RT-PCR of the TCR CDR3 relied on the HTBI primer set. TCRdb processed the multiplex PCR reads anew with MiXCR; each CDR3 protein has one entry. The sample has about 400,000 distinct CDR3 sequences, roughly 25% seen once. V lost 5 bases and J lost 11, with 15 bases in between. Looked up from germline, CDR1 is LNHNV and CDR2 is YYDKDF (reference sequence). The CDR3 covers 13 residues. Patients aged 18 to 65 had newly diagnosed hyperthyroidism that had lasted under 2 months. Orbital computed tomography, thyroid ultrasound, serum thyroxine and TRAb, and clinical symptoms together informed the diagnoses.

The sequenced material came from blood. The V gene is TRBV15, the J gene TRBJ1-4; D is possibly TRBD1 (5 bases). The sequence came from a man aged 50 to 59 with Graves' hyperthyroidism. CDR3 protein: CATSSRDGSKLFF. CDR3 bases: TGTGCCACCAGCTCCAGGGACGGGTCGAAACTGTTTTTT. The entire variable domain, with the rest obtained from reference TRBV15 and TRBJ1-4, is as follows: DAMVIQNPRYQVTQFGKPVTLSCSQTLNHNVMYWYQQKSSQAPKLLFHYYDKDFNNEADTPDNFQSRRPNTSFCFLDIRSPGLGDTAMYLCATSSRDGSKLFFGSGTQLSVL.